The clone carrying this TCR beta chain was counted ten times or more. This sample was taken from a study of T cells in Graves' hyperthyroidism and ophthalmopathy. The length of the CDR3 is 12 residues. From germline, CDR1 is GTSNPN and CDR2 SVGIG (reference sequence). V was cut by 2 bases and J by 6 bases, with 10 bases left in between. RNA transcripts served as the template for amplifying TCR beta CDR3 regions. Carried out on the TCR CDR3, a first-round RT-PCR used the HTBI primer set. From the multiplex PCR reads, TCRdb called clonotypes with MiXCR, one entry per CDR3 protein. This table holds under 650,000 distinct CDR3 sequences, about a sixth found once. Patients were excluded because of uncontrolled infection, other autoimmune disease, pregnancy or lactation.

The sample comprised blood. The clonotype comes from a woman aged 25 to 39 with Graves' hyperthyroidism. V gene TRBV30 combines with J gene TRBJ1-1; maybe TRBD1 (5 bases). This CDR3 reads CAWSPRGAEAFF. The CDR3 DNA follows: TGTGCCTGGAGTCCTCGGGGGGCTGAAGCTTTCTTT.